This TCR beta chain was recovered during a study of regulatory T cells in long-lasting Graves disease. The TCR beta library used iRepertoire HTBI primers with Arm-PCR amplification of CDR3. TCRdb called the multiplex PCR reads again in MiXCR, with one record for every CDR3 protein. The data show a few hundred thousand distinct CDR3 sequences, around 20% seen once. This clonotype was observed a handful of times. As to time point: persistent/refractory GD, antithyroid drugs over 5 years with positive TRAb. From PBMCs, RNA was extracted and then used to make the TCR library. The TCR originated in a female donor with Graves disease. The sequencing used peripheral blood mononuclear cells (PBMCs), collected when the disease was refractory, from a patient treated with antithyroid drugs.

The CDR3 here is CSAEAGGPYEQYF. CDR3 DNA sequence: TGCAGCGCCGAAGCGGGAGGGCCTTACGAGCAGTACTTC. V gene TRBV29-1 combines with J gene TRBJ2-7, with 10 bases fitting TRBD2. The CDR3 covers 13 residues. With V trimmed by 7 bases and J by 4 bases, 7 bases remained unmatched. Germline values: CDR1 SQVTM, CDR2 ANQGSEA.